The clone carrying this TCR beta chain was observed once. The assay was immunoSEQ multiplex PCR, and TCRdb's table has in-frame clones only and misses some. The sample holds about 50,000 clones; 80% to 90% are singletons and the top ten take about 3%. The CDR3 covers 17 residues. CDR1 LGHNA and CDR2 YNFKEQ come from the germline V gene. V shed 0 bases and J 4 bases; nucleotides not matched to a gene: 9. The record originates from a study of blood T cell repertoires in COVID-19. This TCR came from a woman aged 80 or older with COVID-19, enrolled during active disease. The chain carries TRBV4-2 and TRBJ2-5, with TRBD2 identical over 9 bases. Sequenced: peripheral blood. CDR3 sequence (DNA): TGTGCCAGCAGCCAAGATAGGGGCGGGGGGGCCGGAGAGACCCAGTACTTC. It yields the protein CASSQDRGGGAGETQYF.